This T cell receptor beta chain was observed in a study of T-cell reconstitution after alpha-beta-depleted transplantation in children. This clonotype was recorded at least ten times. Its antigen is unidentified. V lost 5 bases and J 7 bases, leaving 9 bases between the germline ends. This CDR3 has 12 residues. CDR1 and CDR2 (germline): SGHTA, FQGNSA. The TCRbeta library was prepared with unique molecular identifiers. TCRdb reprocessed the PCR reads with MiXCR, giving one entry per CDR3 protein. Of roughly 420,000 distinct CDR3 sequences in the sample, 16% were seen once. The study's findings and limits: Newly produced T cells mostly accounted for T-cell counts and diversity one year post-transplant. As was reported, about two months after transplant, alpha-beta T cells came from several hundred expanded graft clones. Several patients had high TCRbeta diversity at day 60; it came from surviving recipient T cells and thymic progenitors.

Sample: PBMCs, mostly from graft donor cells, taken 360 days after TCRalphabeta/CD19-depleted stem cell transplant. The TCR originated in a boy younger than two who had a stem cell transplant for Wiskott-Aldrich syndrome, so the T cells may come from the graft donor. The chain couples TRBV7-2 to TRBJ2-1, with a weak D call TRBD1 (5 bases). The CDR3: CASSGAWNEQFF. The CDR3 DNA follows: TGTGCCAGCAGCGGGGCTTGGAATGAGCAGTTCTTC.